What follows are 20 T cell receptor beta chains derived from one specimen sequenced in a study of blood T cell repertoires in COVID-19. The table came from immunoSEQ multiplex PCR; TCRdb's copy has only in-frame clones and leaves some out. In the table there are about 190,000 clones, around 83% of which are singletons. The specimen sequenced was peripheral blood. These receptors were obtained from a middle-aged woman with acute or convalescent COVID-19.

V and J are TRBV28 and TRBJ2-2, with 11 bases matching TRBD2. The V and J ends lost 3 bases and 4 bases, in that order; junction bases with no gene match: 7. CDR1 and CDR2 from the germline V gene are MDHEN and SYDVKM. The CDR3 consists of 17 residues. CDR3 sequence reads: CASSFFIGLAGTGELFF. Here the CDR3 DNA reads TGTGCCAGCAGTTTTTTTATAGGACTAGCGGGCACCGGGGAGCTGTTTTTT.

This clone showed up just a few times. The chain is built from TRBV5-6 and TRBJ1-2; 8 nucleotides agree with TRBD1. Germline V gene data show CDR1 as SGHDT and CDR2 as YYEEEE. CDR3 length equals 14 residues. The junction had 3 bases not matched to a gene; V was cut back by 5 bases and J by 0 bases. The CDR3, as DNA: TGTGCCAGCAGGGGGACAGGAGCTAACTATGGCTACACCTTC. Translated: CASRGTGANYGYTF.

CDR3 DNA sequence: TGCAGTGCTAGTACAGGGCGTATAAGCACTGAAGCTTTCTTT. Protein sequence: CSASTGRISTEAFF. The chain combines TRBV20-1 with TRBJ1-1, with a possible D match to TRBD1 (6 bases). Trimming shortened V by 3 bases and J by 4 bases, and 15 bases separated the two germline ends. CDR1 is DFQATT and CDR2 is SNEGSKA in the germline V gene (reference sequence). The CDR3 runs to 14 residues.

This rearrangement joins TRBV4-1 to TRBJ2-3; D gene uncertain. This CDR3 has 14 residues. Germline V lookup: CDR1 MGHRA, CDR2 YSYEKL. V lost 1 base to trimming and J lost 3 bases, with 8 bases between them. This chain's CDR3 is CASSQVTGTDTQYF. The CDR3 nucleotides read TGCGCCAGCAGCCAAGTAACGGGTACAGATACGCAGTATTTT.

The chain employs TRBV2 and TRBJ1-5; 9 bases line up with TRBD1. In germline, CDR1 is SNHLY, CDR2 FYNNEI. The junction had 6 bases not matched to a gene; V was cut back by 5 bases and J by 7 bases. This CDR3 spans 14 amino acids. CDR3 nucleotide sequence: TGTGCCAGCAGTCAACAGGGGGCTCGGCAGCCCCAGCATTTT. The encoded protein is CASSQQGARQPQHF.

The CDR3 DNA is TGTGCCAGCCCATGGCCCCAGTACTTC. Its translation is CASPWPQYF. The chain couples TRBV28 to TRBJ2-5, with unresolved D. From germline, CDR1 is MDHEN and CDR2 SYDVKM. V shed 8 bases and J shed 9 bases, with 7 bases lying between them. The CDR3 has 9 residues.

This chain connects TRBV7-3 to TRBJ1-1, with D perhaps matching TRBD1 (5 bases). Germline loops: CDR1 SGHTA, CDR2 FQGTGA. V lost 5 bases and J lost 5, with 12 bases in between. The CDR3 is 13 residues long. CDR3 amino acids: CASSPYGGTEAFF. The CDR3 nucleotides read TGTGCCAGCAGCCCGTACGGGGGGACTGAAGCTTTCTTT. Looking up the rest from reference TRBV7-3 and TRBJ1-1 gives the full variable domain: GAGVSQTPSNKVTEKGKYVELRCDPISGHTALYWYRQSLGQGPEFLIYFQGTGAADDSGLPNDRFFAVRPEGSVSTLKIQRTERGDSAVYLCASSPYGGTEAFFGQGTRLTVV.

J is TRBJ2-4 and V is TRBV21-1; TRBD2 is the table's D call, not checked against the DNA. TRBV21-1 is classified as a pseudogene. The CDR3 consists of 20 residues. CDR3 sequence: CASSFLKVARSPTPKNIQYF. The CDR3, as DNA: TGTGCCAGCAGCTTCCTAAAGGTAGCACGTTCACCTACTCCCAAAAACATTCAGTACTTC.

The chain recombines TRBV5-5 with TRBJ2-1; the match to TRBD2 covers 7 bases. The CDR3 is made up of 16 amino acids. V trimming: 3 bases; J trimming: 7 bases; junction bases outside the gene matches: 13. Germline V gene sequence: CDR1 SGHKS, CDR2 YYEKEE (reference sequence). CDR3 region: CASSWLGAGLGNEQFF. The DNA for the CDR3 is TGTGCCAGCAGCTGGCTGGGAGCGGGGCTAGGAAATGAGCAGTTCTTC.

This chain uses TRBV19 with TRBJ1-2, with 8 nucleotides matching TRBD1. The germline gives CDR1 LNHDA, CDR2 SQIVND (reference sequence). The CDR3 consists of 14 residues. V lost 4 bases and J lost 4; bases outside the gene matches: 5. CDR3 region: CASSTRTGSYGYTF. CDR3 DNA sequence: TGTGCCAGTAGTACTCGGACAGGGTCCTATGGCTACACCTTC.

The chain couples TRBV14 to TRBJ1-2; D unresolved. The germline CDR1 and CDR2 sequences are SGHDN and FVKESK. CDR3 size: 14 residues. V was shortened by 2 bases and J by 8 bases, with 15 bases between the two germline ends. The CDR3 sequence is CASSQSGGPPGYTF. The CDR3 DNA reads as TGTGCCAGCAGCCAAAGCGGCGGCCCCCCCGGCTACACCTTC.

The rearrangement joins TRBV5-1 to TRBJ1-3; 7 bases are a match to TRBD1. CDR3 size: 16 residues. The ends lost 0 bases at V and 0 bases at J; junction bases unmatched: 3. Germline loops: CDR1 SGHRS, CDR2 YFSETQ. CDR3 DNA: TGCGCCAGCAGCTTGGAGGGGACAGACTCTGGAAACACCATATATTTT. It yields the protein CASSLEGTDSGNTIYF. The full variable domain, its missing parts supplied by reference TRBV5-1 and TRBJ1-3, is KAGVTQTPRYLIKTRGQQVTLSCSPISGHRSVSWYQQTPGQGLQFLFEYFSETQRNKGNFPGRFSGRQFSNSRSEMNVSTLELGDSALYLCASSLEGTDSGNTIYFGEGSWLTVV.

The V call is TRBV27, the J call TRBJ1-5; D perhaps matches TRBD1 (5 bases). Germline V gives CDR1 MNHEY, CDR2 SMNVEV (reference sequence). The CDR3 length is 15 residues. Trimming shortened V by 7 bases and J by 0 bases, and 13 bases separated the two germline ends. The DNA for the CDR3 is TGTGCCAGCACCCTTAGGGACTATAGCAATCAGCCCCAGCATTTT. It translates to CASTLRDYSNQPQHF.

The DNA of the CDR3 is TGTGCCAGCAGCCTTCAGGGGCCCTACGAGCAGTACTTC. It yields the protein CASSLQGPYEQYF. V gene TRBV5-6 combines with J gene TRBJ2-7; D may be TRBD1 (6 bases). This CDR3 contains 13 residues. Trimming pared 4 bases from V and 2 bases from J, leaving 10 bases between. Germline V gene data show CDR1 as SGHDT and CDR2 as YYEEEE.

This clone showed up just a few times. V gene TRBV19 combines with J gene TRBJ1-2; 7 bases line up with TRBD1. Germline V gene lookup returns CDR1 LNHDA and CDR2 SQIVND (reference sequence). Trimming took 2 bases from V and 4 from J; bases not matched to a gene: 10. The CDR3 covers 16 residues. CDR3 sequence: CASSINPATGSYGYTF. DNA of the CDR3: TGTGCCAGTAGTATAAATCCGGCGACAGGGAGCTATGGCTACACCTTC.

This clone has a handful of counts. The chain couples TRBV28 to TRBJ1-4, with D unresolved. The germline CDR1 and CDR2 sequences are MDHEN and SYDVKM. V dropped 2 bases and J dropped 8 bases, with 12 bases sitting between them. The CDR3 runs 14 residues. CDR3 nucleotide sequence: TGTGCCAGCAGTTTACGTGGGGAGTGGGAAAAACTGTTTTTT. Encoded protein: CASSLRGEWEKLFF.

CDR3 DNA sequence: TGTGCCAGCAGCGGACAGGGCGCCTACAATGAGCAGTTCTTC. Translated, it gives CASSGQGAYNEQFF. The chain is built from TRBV9 and TRBJ2-1, with TRBD1 matching over 7 bases. V trimming: 3 bases; J trimming: 2 bases; junction bases outside the gene matches: 2. The CDR3 length is 14 residues. The germline V gene has CDR1 SGDLS and CDR2 YYNGEE. The full variable domain, rest sourced from reference TRBV9 and TRBJ2-1, is DSGVTQTPKHLITATGQRVTLRCSPRSGDLSVYWYQQSLDQGLQFLIQYYNGEERAKGNILERFSAQQFPDLHSELNLSSLELGDSALYFCASSGQGAYNEQFFGPGTRLTVL.

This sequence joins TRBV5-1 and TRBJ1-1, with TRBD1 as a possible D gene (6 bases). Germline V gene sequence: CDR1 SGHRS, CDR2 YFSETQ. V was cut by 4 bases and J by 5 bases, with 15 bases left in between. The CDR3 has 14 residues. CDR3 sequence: CASSAWTDSTEAFF. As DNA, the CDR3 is TGCGCCAGCAGCGCCTGGACAGATAGTACTGAAGCTTTCTTT.

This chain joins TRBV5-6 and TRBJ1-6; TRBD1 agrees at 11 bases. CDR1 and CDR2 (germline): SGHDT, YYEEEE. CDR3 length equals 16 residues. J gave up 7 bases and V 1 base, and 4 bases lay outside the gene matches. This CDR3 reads CASSLYRDRGNSPLHF. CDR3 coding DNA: TGTGCCAGCAGCTTGTATAGGGACAGGGGGAATTCACCCCTCCACTTT.

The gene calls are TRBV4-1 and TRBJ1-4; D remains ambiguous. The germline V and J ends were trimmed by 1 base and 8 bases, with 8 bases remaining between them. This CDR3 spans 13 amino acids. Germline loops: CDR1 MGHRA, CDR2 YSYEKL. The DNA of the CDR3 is TGCGCCAGCAGCCAAGCGTTCTCCGAAAAACTGTTTTTT. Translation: CASSQAFSEKLFF.